The rows below give T cell receptor beta chains drawn from one sample of a study of cytomegalovirus exposure and HLA in healthy donors. Clones were read by immunoSEQ multiplex PCR, and TCRdb kept only the in-frame ones, dropping some. The profile shows 77,000 or so clones, 60% to 85% of them singletons. The sequenced material came from PBMCs. Receptor source: a middle-aged man in good health and CMV-seronegative. Each CDR3 is given with its conserved first and last residue. The D gene is left open where the match is weak. Only some rows state a clone size, as once, few, many or a class for expanded clones.

d_call j_call clone_size v_call cdr3_nt cdr3_aa
NA TRBJ2-4 NA TRBV18 TGTGCCAGCTCAACCTTACCTTCAGGGGTGGCCAAAAACATTCAGTACTTC CASSTLPSGVAKNIQYF
TRBD2 TRBJ2-7 once TRBV6-1 TGTGCCAGCAGTGTCGGACTAGCGGGAAATTACGAGCAGTACTTC CASSVGLAGNYEQYF
NA TRBJ2-5 NA TRBV18 TGTGCCAGCTCACCCCCCGGGAGCGTAAGAGAGACCCAGTACTTC CASSPPGSVRETQYF
TRBD2 TRBJ2-3 NA TRBV5-6 TGTGCCAGCAGCTCGATACTCGGGACTAGCGGAGCGATCACAGATACGCAGTATTTT CASSSILGTSGAITDTQYF
NA TRBJ1-5 NA TRBV19 TGTGCCAGTAGTATGACTGGAGGAAATCAGCCCCAGCATTTT CASSMTGGNQPQHF
NA TRBJ2-7 NA TRBV27 TGTGCCAGCAGCCACCACTCGACTTCAGGGTTGTACGAGCAGTACTTC CASSHHSTSGLYEQYF
TRBD1 TRBJ2-7 NA TRBV5-6 TGTGCCAGCAGCTCAGTACCAGGGGGTTGGAGCTACGAGCAGTACTTC CASSSVPGGWSYEQYF
TRBD2 TRBJ2-1 NA TRBV7-2 TGTGCCAGCAGCTCCACTAGCGGGAGTTACAATGAGCAGTTCTTC CASSSTSGSYNEQFF
TRBD2 TRBJ2-1 NA TRBV19 TGTGCCAGTAGTCCCCCCCGCGGGAGGTCCTACAATGAGCAGTTCTTC CASSPPRGRSYNEQFF
TRBD1 TRBJ2-2 NA TRBV28 TGTGCCAGCAGTTTCCGGGACAGGGTTAGCGGGGAGCTGTTTTTT CASSFRDRVSGELFF
TRBD2 TRBJ2-3 NA TRBV2 TGTGCCAGCGGGGTAGCGGGAGTTCCCACCACAGATACGCAGTATTTT CASGVAGVPTTDTQYF
NA TRBJ1-1 NA TRBV2 TGTGCCAGCAGTGAAGTAGGGAGAGCTTTCTTT CASSEVGRAFF
NA TRBJ2-2 NA TRBV5-1 TGCGCCAGCAGCTTGGCAAGGGAGCTGTTTTTT CASSLARELFF
NA TRBJ2-7 NA TRBV15 TGTGCCACGGGGACTCAGGCGGGCCTCTCCTACGAGCAGTACTTC CATGTQAGLSYEQYF
TRBD1 TRBJ1-6 NA TRBV6-5 TGTGCCAGCAGGCGGACAGGGGATTCACCCCTCCACTTT CASRRTGDSPLHF
TRBD1 TRBJ2-7 NA TRBV29-1 TGCAGCGTGAGGGACAGCAACTACGAGCAGTACTTC CSVRDSNYEQYF
NA TRBJ2-5 NA TRBV5-8 TGTGCCAGCAGCTTGGTCTCGGGAGTAGGGGAGACCCAGTACTTC CASSLVSGVGETQYF
TRBD2 TRBJ2-7 NA TRBV6-1 TGTGCCAGCAGTGAATGGGGACTAGCGGGAGGGGCGGGCTACGAGCAGTACTTC CASSEWGLAGGAGYEQYF
NA TRBJ1-2 NA TRBV28 TGTGCCAGCAGTCCCACCCAAGGTCACAGGGTCATTGGCTACACCTTC CASSPTQGHRVIGYTF
TRBD2 TRBJ2-5 NA TRBV7-8 TGTGCCAGCAGCTCCCGACTAGCGGGAGGGCCCGGGGCCCAGTACTTC CASSSRLAGGPGAQYF
TRBD1 TRBJ1-3 NA TRBV7-9 TGTGCCAGCAGCTTATACGCAGGGGGCCGAAACACCATATATTTT CASSLYAGGRNTIYF
NA TRBJ2-3 NA TRBV5-6 TGTGCCAGCAGCCCCCAATCCCGGGCAGGGCTTTTATCAGATACGCAGTATTTT CASSPQSRAGLLSDTQYF
NA TRBJ2-1 few TRBV5-5 TGTGCCAGCAGCTTTTCAAGTAGCCCTCTTGAGCAGTTCTTC CASSFSSSPLEQFF
TRBD1 TRBJ1-2 NA TRBV7-9 TGTGCCAGCAGCTTACAGGGGGTCAAGAACTATGGCTACACCTTC CASSLQGVKNYGYTF
TRBD1 TRBJ1-1 few TRBV27 TGTGCCAGCAGTAGGGGGCCCACTGAAGCTTTCTTT CASSRGPTEAFF
TRBD2 TRBJ2-5 few TRBV2 TGTGCCAGCACACTAGCGGAGACCCAGTACTTC CASTLAETQYF
NA TRBJ1-2 NA TRBV10-1 TGCGCCAGCAGTGAGATCGGGCGGGGGTTGTCCTACACCTTC CASSEIGRGLSYTF
TRBD2 TRBJ2-7 NA TRBV9 TGTGCCAGCGCCCGGGAGGGCGGCGAGCAGTACTTC CASAREGGEQYF
TRBD1 TRBJ1-5 NA TRBV18 TGTGCCAGCTCACCGGGTTACGGGACAGTTATTAGCAATCAGCCCCAGCATTTT CASSPGYGTVISNQPQHF
NA TRBJ2-7 NA TRBV27 TGTGCCAGCAGTTTTTGGTCTACAGCCCGAAGCTCCTACGAGCAGTACTTC CASSFWSTARSSYEQYF
NA TRBJ1-4 NA TRBV30 TGTGCCTGGGACAGATTAAATGAAAAACTGTTTTTT CAWDRLNEKLFF
TRBD2 TRBJ2-3 NA TRBV18 TGTGCCAGCTCACCACCGGCAGTGGGCGGGAGCGGCGATACGCAGTATTTT CASSPPAVGGSGDTQYF
TRBD2 TRBJ2-5 NA TRBV9 TGTGCCAGCAGCATAGGGCCTAGCGGGAGTGAAGAGACCCAGTACTTC CASSIGPSGSEETQYF
NA TRBJ1-1 NA TRBV18 TGTGCCAGCTCACCCCCGGGGGGTAAAAGCACTGAAGCTTTCTTT CASSPPGGKSTEAFF
NA TRBJ2-7 once TRBV7-2 TGTGCCAGCAGCGGTGCTTCAGGGTTCTACGAGCAGTACTTC CASSGASGFYEQYF
NA TRBJ1-1 NA TRBV6-6 TGTGCCAGCCCAGGGAACACTGAAGCTTTCTTT CASPGNTEAFF
NA TRBJ1-1 NA TRBV12-2 TGTGCAAGTCGCGGTTGCCTTCAGTCCCTTCCTGAAGCTTTCTTT CASRGCLQSLPEAFF